This T cell receptor (beta chain) was identified during a study of T cell repertoires in cytomegalovirus infection. Whole-study context: Public TCR beta signatures marked donors with CMV infection and the matching HLA.

Findings and caveats of the study: Pooled public TCR beta family frequency picked out CMV carriers with the relevant HLA. Dominating the ex vivo response were TCR beta clonotypes that were CMV-specific and HLA-C-restricted.

TCRdb recomputed calls from the reads with MiXCR, one row per CDR3 protein. The sample carries approximately 100,000 distinct CDR3 sequences, 35% to 50% recorded once. A word on this clonotype: Its specificity is not known. Sequence at one end of the junction differs from germline and may be a read error.

The CDR3 covers 14 residues. The germline CDR1 and CDR2 sequences are SGHVS and FQNEAQ. The material was CD8+ T cells from cultured PBMCs, obtained from culture after CMV antigen stimulation. The chain links TRBV7-8 to TRBJ2-7; D may be TRBD1 or TRBD2 (5 bases each). The sequence derives from a human donor in good health (CMV status not recorded). Some clones in this sample may be carry-over from other donors' samples. The chain's CDR3 is CASSSLGDGLFVDF. DNA for the CDR3: TGTGCCAGCAGCTCCCTCGGGGACGGCCTCTTTGTGGACTTC.